The following is a T cell receptor (beta chain) sequence with its context. Its specificity is not known. The CDR3 covers 13 residues. Germline V gives CDR1 KGHSH, CDR2 LQKENI. Trimming took off 3 bases at V and 2 bases at J, with 7 bases between the two ends. This record belongs to a study of Ad26.COV2.S vaccination and SARS-CoV-2 variants. Study-wide findings and caveats: Using TCR breadth and depth analyses may have led to underestimated total T cell responses.

Clones were sequenced by immunoSEQ multiplex PCR, and TCRdb holds only the in-frame ones, with some missing. The data contain 300,000 to 450,000 clones, approximately 90% of them singletons. The material was peripheral blood, obtained after recovery from COVID-19. V usage is TRBV18 and J usage is TRBJ2-5; tentatively, D is TRBD1 (6 bases). This receptor was obtained from a human donor who had recovered from COVID-19. CDR3 sequence: CASSPDSQETQYF. The CDR3 coding sequence is TGTGCCAGCTCACCGGACAGTCAAGAGACCCAGTACTTC.